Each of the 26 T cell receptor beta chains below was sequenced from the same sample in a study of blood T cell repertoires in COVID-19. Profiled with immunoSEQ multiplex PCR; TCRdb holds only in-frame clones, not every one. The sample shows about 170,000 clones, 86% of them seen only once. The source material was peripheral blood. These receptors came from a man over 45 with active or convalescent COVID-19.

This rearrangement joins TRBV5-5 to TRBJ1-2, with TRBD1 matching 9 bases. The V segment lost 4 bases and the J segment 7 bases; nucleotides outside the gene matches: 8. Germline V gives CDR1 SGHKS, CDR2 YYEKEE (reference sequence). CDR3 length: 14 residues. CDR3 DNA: TGTGCCAGCAGCCCGGACAGGGGAATGGGTGGCTACACCTTC. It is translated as CASSPDRGMGGYTF.

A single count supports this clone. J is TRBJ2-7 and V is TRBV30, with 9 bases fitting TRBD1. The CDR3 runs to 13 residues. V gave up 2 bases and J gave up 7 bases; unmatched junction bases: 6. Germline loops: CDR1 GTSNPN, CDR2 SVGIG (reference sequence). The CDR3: CAWSPGTGREQYF. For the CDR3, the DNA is TGTGCCTGGAGTCCGGGGACAGGGCGGGAGCAGTACTTC.

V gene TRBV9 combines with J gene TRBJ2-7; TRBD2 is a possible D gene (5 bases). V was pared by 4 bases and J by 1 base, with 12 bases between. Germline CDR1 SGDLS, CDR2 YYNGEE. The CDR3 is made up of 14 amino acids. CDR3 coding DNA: TGTGCCAGCAGCCCCGGAGGCCGGTCCTACGAGCAGTACTTC. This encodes CASSPGGRSYEQYF.

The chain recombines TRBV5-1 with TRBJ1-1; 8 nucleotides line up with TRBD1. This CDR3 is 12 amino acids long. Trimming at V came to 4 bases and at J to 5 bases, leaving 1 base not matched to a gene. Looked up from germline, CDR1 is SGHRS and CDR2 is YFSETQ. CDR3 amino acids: CASSRQGTEAFF. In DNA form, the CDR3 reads TGCGCCAGCAGCAGACAGGGGACTGAAGCTTTCTTT.

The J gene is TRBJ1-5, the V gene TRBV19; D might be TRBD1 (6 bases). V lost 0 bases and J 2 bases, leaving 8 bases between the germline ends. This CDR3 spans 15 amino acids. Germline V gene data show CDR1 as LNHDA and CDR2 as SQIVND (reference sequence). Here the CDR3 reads CASSIETGGNQPQHF. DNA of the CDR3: TGTGCCAGTAGTATAGAGACAGGAGGCAATCAGCCCCAGCATTTT.

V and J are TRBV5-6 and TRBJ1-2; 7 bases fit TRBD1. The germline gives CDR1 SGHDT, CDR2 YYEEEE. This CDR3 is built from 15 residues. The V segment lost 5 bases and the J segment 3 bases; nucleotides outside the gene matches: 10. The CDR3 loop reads CASSRKGRGDYGYTF. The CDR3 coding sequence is TGTGCCAGCAGTAGGAAGGGCAGGGGGGACTATGGCTACACCTTC.

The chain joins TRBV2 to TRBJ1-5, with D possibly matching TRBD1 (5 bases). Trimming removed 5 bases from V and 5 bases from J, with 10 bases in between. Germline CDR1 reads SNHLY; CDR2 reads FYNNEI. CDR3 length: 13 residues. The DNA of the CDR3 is TGTGCCAGCAGTCAGGGTTTCCATCAGCCCCAGCATTTT. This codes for CASSQGFHQPQHF.

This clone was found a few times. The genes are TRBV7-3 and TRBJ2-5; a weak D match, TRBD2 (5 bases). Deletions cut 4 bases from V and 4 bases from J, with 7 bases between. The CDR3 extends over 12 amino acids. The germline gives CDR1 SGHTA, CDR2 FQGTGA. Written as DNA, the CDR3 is TGTGCCAGCAGCTCCGGAGGAGAGACCCAGTACTTC. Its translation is CASSSGGETQYF.

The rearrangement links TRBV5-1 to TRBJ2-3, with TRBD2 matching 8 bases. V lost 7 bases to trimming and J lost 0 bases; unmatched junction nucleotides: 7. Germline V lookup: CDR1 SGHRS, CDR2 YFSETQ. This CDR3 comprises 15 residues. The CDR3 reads CASGTSGTSTDTQYF. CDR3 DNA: TGCGCCAGCGGTACTAGCGGAACTAGCACAGATACGCAGTATTTT.

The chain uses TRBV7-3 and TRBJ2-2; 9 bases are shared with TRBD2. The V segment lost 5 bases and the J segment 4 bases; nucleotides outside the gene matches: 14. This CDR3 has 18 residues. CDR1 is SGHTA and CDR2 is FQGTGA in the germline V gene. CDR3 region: CASSPDIGGLAGTGELFF. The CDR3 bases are TGTGCCAGCAGCCCCGACATCGGGGGACTAGCAGGCACCGGGGAGCTGTTTTTT.

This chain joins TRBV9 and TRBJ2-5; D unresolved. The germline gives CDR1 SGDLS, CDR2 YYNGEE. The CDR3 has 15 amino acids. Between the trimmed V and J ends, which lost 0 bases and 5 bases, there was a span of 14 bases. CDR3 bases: TGTGCCAGCAGCGTAGGTCTCCCTTTCCCCGAGACCCAGTACTTC. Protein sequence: CASSVGLPFPETQYF.

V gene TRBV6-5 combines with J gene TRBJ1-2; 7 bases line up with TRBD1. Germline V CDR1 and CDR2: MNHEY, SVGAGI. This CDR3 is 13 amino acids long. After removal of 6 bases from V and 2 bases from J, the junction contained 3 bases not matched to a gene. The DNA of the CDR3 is TGTGCCAGCAGGCCAGGGGGAAACTATGGCTACACCTTC. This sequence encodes CASRPGGNYGYTF.

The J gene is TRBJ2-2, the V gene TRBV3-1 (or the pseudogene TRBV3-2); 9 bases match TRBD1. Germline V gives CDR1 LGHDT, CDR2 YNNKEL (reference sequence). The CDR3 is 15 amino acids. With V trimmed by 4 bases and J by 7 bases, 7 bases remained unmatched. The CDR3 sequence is CASSPSDRGGGELFF. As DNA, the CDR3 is TGTGCCAGCAGCCCTTCGGACAGGGGAGGCGGGGAGCTGTTTTTT.

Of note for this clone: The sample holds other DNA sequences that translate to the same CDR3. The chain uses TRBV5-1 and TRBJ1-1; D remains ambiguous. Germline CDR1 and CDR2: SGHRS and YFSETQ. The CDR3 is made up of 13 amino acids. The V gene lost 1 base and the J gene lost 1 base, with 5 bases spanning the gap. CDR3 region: CASSLSSNTEAFF. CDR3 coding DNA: TGCGCCAGCAGCTTGTCCTCGAACACTGAAGCTTTCTTT.

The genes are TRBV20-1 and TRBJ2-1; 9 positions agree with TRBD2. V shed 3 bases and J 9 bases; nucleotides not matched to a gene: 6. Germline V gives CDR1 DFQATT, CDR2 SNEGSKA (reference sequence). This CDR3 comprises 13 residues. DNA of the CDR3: TGCAGTGCTAGTAGGCGGGAGGGCGGTGAGCAGTTCTTC. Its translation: CSASRREGGEQFF.

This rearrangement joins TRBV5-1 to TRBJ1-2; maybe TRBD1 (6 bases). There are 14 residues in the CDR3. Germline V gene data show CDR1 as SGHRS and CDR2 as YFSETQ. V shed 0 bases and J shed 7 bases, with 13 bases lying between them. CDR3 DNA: TGCGCCAGCAGCTTGGCCGGCAGGGGCAGTGGCTACACCTTC. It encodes CASSLAGRGSGYTF. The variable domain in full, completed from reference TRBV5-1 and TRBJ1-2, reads KAGVTQTPRYLIKTRGQQVTLSCSPISGHRSVSWYQQTPGQGLQFLFEYFSETQRNKGNFPGRFSGRQFSNSRSEMNVSTLELGDSALYLCASSLAGRGSGYTFGSGTRLTVV.

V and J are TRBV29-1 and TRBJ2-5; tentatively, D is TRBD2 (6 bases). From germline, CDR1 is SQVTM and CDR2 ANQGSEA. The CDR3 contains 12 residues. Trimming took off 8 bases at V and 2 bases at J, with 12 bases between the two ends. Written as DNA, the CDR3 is TGCAGCATCTTAGCGGCTCAAGAGACCCAGTACTTC. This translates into CSILAAQETQYF.

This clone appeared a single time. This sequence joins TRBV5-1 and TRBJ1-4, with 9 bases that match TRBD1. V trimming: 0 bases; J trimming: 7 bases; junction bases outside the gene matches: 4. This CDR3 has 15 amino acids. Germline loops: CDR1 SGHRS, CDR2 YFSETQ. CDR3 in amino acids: CASSLEVTGGEKLFF. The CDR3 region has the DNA TGCGCCAGCAGCTTGGAGGTGACAGGGGGTGAAAAACTGTTTTTT. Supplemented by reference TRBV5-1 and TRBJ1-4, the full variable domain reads KAGVTQTPRYLIKTRGQQVTLSCSPISGHRSVSWYQQTPGQGLQFLFEYFSETQRNKGNFPGRFSGRQFSNSRSEMNVSTLELGDSALYLCASSLEVTGGEKLFFGSGTQLSVL.

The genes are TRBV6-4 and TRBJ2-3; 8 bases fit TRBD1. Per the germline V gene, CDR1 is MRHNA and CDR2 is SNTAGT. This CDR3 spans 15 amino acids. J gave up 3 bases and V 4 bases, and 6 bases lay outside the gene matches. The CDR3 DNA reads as TGTGCCAGCAGTGTACAGGGGGAAGGGACAGATACGCAGTATTTT. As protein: CASSVQGEGTDTQYF.

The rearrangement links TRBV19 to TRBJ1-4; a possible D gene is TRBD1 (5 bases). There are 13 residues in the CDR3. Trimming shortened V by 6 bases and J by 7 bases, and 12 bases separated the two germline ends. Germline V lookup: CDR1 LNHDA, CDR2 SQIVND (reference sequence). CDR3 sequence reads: CASRRGGGEKLFF. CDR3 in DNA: TGTGCCAGTAGGCGGGGCGGTGGTGAAAAACTGTTTTTT.

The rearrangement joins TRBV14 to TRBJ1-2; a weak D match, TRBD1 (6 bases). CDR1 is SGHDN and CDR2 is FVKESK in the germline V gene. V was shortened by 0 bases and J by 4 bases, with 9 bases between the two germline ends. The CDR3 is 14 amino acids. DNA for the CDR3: TGTGCCAGCAGCCAAGATCCAGGGGCCTATGGCTACACCTTC. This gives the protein CASSQDPGAYGYTF. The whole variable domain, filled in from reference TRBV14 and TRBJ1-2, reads EAGVTQFPSHSVIEKGQTVTLRCDPISGHDNLYWYRRVMGKEIKFLLHFVKESKQDESGMPNNRFLAERTGGTYSTLKVQPAELEDSGVYFCASSQDPGAYGYTFGSGTRLTVV.

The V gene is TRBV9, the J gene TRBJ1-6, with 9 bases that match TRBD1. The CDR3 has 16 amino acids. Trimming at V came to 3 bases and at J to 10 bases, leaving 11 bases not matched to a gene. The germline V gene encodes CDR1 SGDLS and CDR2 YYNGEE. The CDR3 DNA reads TGTGCCAGCAGCGAGGACCGGGACAGGGTTTTATCACCCCTCCACTTT. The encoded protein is CASSEDRDRVLSPLHF.

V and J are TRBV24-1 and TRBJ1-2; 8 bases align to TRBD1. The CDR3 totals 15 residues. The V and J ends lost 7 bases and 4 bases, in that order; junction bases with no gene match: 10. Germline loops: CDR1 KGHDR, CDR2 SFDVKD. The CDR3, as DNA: TGTGCCACCAGCAAGGGGCAGGGGGCTACCTATGGCTACACCTTC. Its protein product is CATSKGQGATYGYTF.

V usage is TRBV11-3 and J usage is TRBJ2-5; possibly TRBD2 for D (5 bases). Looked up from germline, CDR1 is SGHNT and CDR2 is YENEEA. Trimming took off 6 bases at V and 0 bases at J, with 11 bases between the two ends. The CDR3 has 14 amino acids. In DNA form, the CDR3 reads TGTGCCAGCAGTTCTTATAGCGACCAAGAGACCCAGTACTTC. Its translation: CASSSYSDQETQYF.

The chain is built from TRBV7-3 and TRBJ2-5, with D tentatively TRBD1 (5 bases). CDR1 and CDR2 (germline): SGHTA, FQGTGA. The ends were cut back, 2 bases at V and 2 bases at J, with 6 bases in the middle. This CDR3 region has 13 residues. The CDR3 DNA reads TGTGCCAGCAGCTTAGACAGACAAGAGACCCAGTACTTC. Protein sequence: CASSLDRQETQYF. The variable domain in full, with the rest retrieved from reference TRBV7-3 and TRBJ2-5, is GAGVSQTPSNKVTEKGKYVELRCDPISGHTALYWYRQSLGQGPEFLIYFQGTGAADDSGLPNDRFFAVRPEGSVSTLKIQRTERGDSAVYLCASSLDRQETQYFGPGTRLLVL.

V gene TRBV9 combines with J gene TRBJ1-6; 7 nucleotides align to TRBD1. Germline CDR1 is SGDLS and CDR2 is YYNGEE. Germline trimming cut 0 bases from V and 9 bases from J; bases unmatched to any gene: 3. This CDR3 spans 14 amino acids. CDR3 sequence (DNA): TGTGCCAGCAGCGTAGGACAGGGTGGTTCACCCCTCCACTTT. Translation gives CASSVGQGGSPLHF.